The subject of this entry is one T cell receptor (beta chain). This record belongs to a study of cytomegalovirus exposure and HLA in healthy donors. Trimming stripped 3 bases from V and 5 bases from J, with 11 bases between. The CDR3 spans 13 residues. Germline V gene sequence: CDR1 MNHEY, CDR2 SMNVEV (reference sequence). Sequencing used immunoSEQ multiplex PCR; TCRdb keeps in-frame clones, though not all of them. The sample shows about 360,000 clones, just over 85% of them seen only once. This rearrangement joins TRBV27 to TRBJ2-7, with D perhaps matching TRBD1 (5 bases). This clonotype was sampled from a young woman in good health and CMV-seronegative. Specimen: PBMCs. In DNA form, the CDR3 reads TGTGCCAGCAGTTTTTACCAGGGAAACGAGCAGTACTTC. Translating gives CASSFYQGNEQYF.